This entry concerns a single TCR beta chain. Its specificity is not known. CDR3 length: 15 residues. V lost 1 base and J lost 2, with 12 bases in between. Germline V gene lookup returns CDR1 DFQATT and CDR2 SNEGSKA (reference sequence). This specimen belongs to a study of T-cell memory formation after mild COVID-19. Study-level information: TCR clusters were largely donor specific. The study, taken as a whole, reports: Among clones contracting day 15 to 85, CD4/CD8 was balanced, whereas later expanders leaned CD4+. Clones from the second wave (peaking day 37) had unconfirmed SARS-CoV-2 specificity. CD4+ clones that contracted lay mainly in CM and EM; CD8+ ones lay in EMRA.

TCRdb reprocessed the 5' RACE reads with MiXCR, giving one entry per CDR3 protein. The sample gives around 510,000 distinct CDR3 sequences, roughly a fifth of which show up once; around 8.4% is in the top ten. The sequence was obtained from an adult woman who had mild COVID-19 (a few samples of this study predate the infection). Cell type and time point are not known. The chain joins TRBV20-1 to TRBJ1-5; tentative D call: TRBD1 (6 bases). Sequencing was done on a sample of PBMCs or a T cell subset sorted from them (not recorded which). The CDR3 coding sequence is TGCAGTGCTAGAGTTCAGGGGCTCGGCAATCAGCCCCAGCATTTT. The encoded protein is CSARVQGLGNQPQHF.